The rows below give T cell receptor beta chains drawn from one sample of a study of cytomegalovirus exposure and HLA in healthy donors. Only in-frame clones appear in the TCRdb table, and some are missing; sequencing was by immunoSEQ multiplex PCR. Among about 69,000 clones, about 80% were seen once, and the ten largest hold roughly 3%. Material: PBMCs. The receptors were sampled from a man aged 18 to 29 in good health and CMV-seronegative. CDR3s include the opening cysteine and the closing phenylalanine or tryptophan. D genes are given only for firm matches. The listing skips clone size in some rows; elsewhere it reads once, few, many or a size class.

clone_size: -; d_call: -; j_call: TRBJ1-5; v_call: TRBV18; cdr3_aa: CASSPGLGISNQPQHF; cdr3_nt: TGTGCCAGCTCACCGGGACTCGGAATTAGCAATCAGCCCCAGCATTTT
clone_size: -; d_call: TRBD1; j_call: TRBJ1-1; v_call: TRBV28; cdr3_aa: CASSWTGEAFF; cdr3_nt: TGTGCCAGCAGTTGGACAGGGGAAGCTTTCTTT
clone_size: -; d_call: TRBD1; j_call: TRBJ1-3; v_call: TRBV30; cdr3_aa: CAWRIRDRLGNTIYF; cdr3_nt: TGTGCTTGGCGCATCCGGGACAGATTAGGAAACACCATATATTTT
clone_size: -; d_call: -; j_call: TRBJ2-3; v_call: TRBV7-2; cdr3_aa: CASSPSSLGGGGGTDTQYF; cdr3_nt: TGTGCCAGCAGCCCAAGTAGTCTCGGTGGCGGGGGCGGCACAGATACGCAGTATTTT
clone_size: few; d_call: -; j_call: TRBJ2-3; v_call: TRBV27; cdr3_aa: CASSLWGQEPSTDTQYF; cdr3_nt: TGTGCCAGCAGTTTATGGGGGCAAGAACCGAGCACAGATACGCAGTATTTT
clone_size: -; d_call: TRBD2; j_call: TRBJ2-3; v_call: TRBV13; cdr3_aa: CASSAALAGFTDTQYF; cdr3_nt: TGTGCCAGCAGCGCCGCACTAGCGGGGTTCACAGATACGCAGTATTTT
clone_size: -; d_call: -; j_call: TRBJ2-2; v_call: TRBV7-2; cdr3_aa: CASSLAGGPGELFF; cdr3_nt: TGTGCCAGCAGCTTAGCGGGGGGTCCCGGGGAGCTGTTTTTT
clone_size: -; d_call: TRBD1; j_call: TRBJ1-1; v_call: TRBV9; cdr3_aa: CASSVLQGAGGNTEAFF; cdr3_nt: TGTGCCAGCAGCGTCCTACAGGGGGCTGGGGGGAACACTGAAGCTTTCTTT
clone_size: -; d_call: TRBD1; j_call: TRBJ2-5; v_call: TRBV7-9; cdr3_aa: CASSAGQGPETQYF; cdr3_nt: TGTGCCAGCAGCGCCGGACAGGGCCCCGAGACCCAGTACTTC
clone_size: -; d_call: -; j_call: TRBJ2-4; v_call: TRBV6-5; cdr3_aa: CASSYSELAKNIQYF; cdr3_nt: TGTGCCAGCAGTTACTCTGAGTTAGCCAAAAACATTCAGTACTTC
clone_size: -; d_call: TRBD2; j_call: TRBJ2-3; v_call: TRBV6-1; cdr3_aa: CASSDGASGGPITDTQYF; cdr3_nt: TGTGCCAGCAGTGATGGGGCTAGCGGGGGCCCCATCACAGATACGCAGTATTTT
clone_size: -; d_call: -; j_call: TRBJ1-2; v_call: TRBV19; cdr3_aa: CASSQQNSYGYTF; cdr3_nt: TGTGCCAGTAGTCAACAGAACTCCTATGGCTACACCTTC
clone_size: -; d_call: -; j_call: TRBJ1-1; v_call: TRBV19; cdr3_aa: CASSIQGNTEAFF; cdr3_nt: TGTGCCAGTAGTATCCAGGGAAACACTGAAGCTTTCTTT
clone_size: -; d_call: -; j_call: TRBJ2-5; v_call: TRBV19; cdr3_aa: CASKGRDPQETQYF; cdr3_nt: TGTGCCAGTAAGGGCCGGGATCCCCAAGAGACCCAGTACTTC
clone_size: -; d_call: TRBD2; j_call: TRBJ2-5; v_call: TRBV4-2; cdr3_aa: CASSPGLAGEETQYF; cdr3_nt: TGTGCCAGCAGCCCGGGACTAGCGGGGGAAGAGACCCAGTACTTC
clone_size: -; d_call: -; j_call: TRBJ2-3; v_call: TRBV7-3; cdr3_aa: CASSPIVAPTDTQYF; cdr3_nt: TGTGCCAGCAGCCCGATCGTGGCCCCCACAGATACGCAGTATTTT
clone_size: -; d_call: -; j_call: TRBJ1-4; v_call: TRBV5-4; cdr3_aa: CASSLAGGEKLFF; cdr3_nt: TGTGCCAGCAGCTTGGCAGGAGGTGAAAAACTGTTTTTT
clone_size: -; d_call: TRBD2; j_call: TRBJ2-7; v_call: TRBV6-1; cdr3_aa: CASSEVTPSGGWRSYEQYF; cdr3_nt: TGTGCCAGCAGTGAAGTCACACCCTCCGGGGGGTGGCGGTCCTACGAGCAGTACTTC
clone_size: -; d_call: TRBD1; j_call: TRBJ2-5; v_call: TRBV7-3; cdr3_aa: CASSPGTGLHGETQYF; cdr3_nt: TGTGCCAGCAGCCCAGGGACAGGGCTGCACGGAGAGACCCAGTACTTC
clone_size: -; d_call: -; j_call: TRBJ1-3; v_call: TRBV7-6; cdr3_aa: CASSPTTGRSGNTIYF; cdr3_nt: TGTGCCAGCAGCCCCACAACAGGCCGCTCTGGAAACACCATATATTTT
clone_size: few; d_call: -; j_call: TRBJ1-2; v_call: TRBV15; cdr3_aa: CATSRDGQSSNYGYTF; cdr3_nt: TGTGCCACCAGCAGAGATGGACAGTCCTCTAACTATGGCTACACCTTC
clone_size: -; d_call: TRBD1; j_call: TRBJ2-6; v_call: TRBV5-1; cdr3_aa: CASSLQGASGANVLTF; cdr3_nt: TGCGCCAGCAGCTTGCAGGGGGCATCTGGGGCCAACGTCCTGACTTTC
clone_size: -; d_call: TRBD1; j_call: TRBJ2-3; v_call: TRBV9; cdr3_aa: CASGGGTQYF; cdr3_nt: TGTGCCTCAGGGGGTGGTACGCAGTATTTT
clone_size: -; d_call: TRBD1; j_call: TRBJ2-1; v_call: TRBV5-1; cdr3_aa: CASSLAQGAYNEQFF; cdr3_nt: TGCGCCAGCAGCTTGGCTCAGGGGGCCTACAATGAGCAGTTCTTC
clone_size: -; d_call: TRBD1; j_call: TRBJ1-1; v_call: TRBV19; cdr3_aa: CASSPKTSGTGIRRNTEAFF; cdr3_nt: TGTGCCAGTAGTCCTAAAACGTCCGGGACAGGGATTCGTAGGAACACTGAAGCTTTCTTT
clone_size: few; d_call: TRBD1; j_call: TRBJ2-2; v_call: TRBV5-1; cdr3_aa: CASSSTLTGGANTGELFF; cdr3_nt: TGCGCCAGCAGCTCAACACTAACAGGGGGCGCGAACACCGGGGAGCTGTTTTTT
clone_size: once; d_call: TRBD1; j_call: TRBJ1-6; v_call: TRBV5-1; cdr3_aa: CASSEGTDSPLHF; cdr3_nt: TGCGCCAGCAGCGAAGGGACAGATTCACCCCTCCACTTT